The clone carrying this TCR beta chain was detected a few times. Its matching antigen is unknown. MiXCR was run by TCRdb on the reads, yielding one entry per CDR3 protein. This table holds 150,000 to 200,000 distinct CDR3 sequences, 8% to 10% found once. J was trimmed by 8 bases and V by 3 bases; bases with no gene match: 3. This CDR3 is built from 12 residues. This sample was included in a study of T cell repertoires in cytomegalovirus infection. Whole-study context: TCR beta signatures that were public indicated CMV infection and matching HLA type. Study-level findings and limits: Using cumulative public TCR beta family frequency, the authors identified those who carried CMV together with the relevant HLA. The ex vivo response was dominated by HLA-C-restricted CMV-specific TCR beta clonotypes.

Sequencing was performed on PBMCs. The chain carries TRBV12-3 or TRBV12-4 and TRBJ1-2, with 7 positions matching TRBD1. This sequence was found in a human donor in good health (CMV status not recorded). Some clones in this sample may be carry-over from other donors' samples. The CDR3 nucleotides are TGTGCCAGCAGTTTCACAGGGGTCGGCTACACCTTC. Amino acids: CASSFTGVGYTF.